The subject of this entry is one T cell receptor beta chain. As yet, its antigen is unknown. The sample comes from a study of OX40 agonist ivuxolimab in advanced cancers. Libraries were prepared by immunoSEQ multiplex PCR; TCRdb keeps only in-frame clonotypes and omits some of them. The data hold 45,000 to 50,000 clones, with around 89% observed a single time. CDR3 length: 14 residues. The germline gives CDR1 MGHDK, CDR2 SYGVNS. V lost 3 bases and J 6 bases, leaving 15 bases between the germline ends. Study outcomes and limitations: At 0.1 to 3.0 mg/kg, clonal expansion of CD4+ and CD8+ blood T cells had occurred by week 6.

Sequencing used CD4+ or CD8+ T cells sorted from blood, obtained in a trial of the OX40 agonist ivuxolimab. The clonotype originates from an adult with an advanced solid tumor such as melanoma, head and neck, liver or kidney cancer. This chain joins TRBV25-1 and TRBJ2-7; D is undetermined. In DNA, the CDR3 is TGTGCCAGCAGTGATTCCCCTGGGTTTGGCGAGCAGTACTTC. This translates into CASSDSPGFGEQYF.